These T cell receptor beta chains were read from a single sample in a study of cytotoxic CD8 clonotypes in ibrutinib-treated CLL. Here immunoSEQ multiplex PCR was the method, and the copy in TCRdb shows in-frame clones only, minus some. The data contain over 25,000 clones, about 78% of them singletons. The specimen comprised PBMCs, sampled after 36 months of ibrutinib treatment. These receptors were obtained from a human donor with chronic lymphocytic leukemia. The CDR3 runs from the conserved cysteine through the conserved F or W. Each record gives: CDR3 protein, V gene.

CDR3 protein: CSVLGDEQYF
V gene: TRBV29-1

CDR3 protein: CASSPRGRLDTQYF
V gene: TRBV18

CDR3 protein: CASSLGGSFSYEQYF
V gene: TRBV13

CDR3 protein: CASSPTLAGGYKDTQYF
V gene: TRBV18

CDR3 protein: CAIRPTENYGYTF
V gene: TRBV10-3

CDR3 protein: CASSQGEDTQYF
V gene: TRBV4-2

CDR3 protein: CASSLGLTGDEQYF
V gene: TRBV7-3

CDR3 protein: CASDVRDRDYEQYF
V gene: TRBV12-5

CDR3 protein: CASSGGYTEAFF
V gene: TRBV2

CDR3 protein: CASGGGNTEAFF
V gene: TRBV21-1

CDR3 protein: CAPSGQSNEQFF
V gene: TRBV2

CDR3 protein: CASTNLGRRLGSYGYTF
V gene: TRBV19

CDR3 protein: CASSLGVSTYEQYF
V gene: TRBV5-1

CDR3 protein: CASSSSGGAPGELFF
V gene: TRBV27

CDR3 protein: CASSLLAGRVDTQYF
V gene: TRBV19

CDR3 protein: CASRGLGELFF
V gene: TRBV2

CDR3 protein: CASSLDGPLDEQFF
V gene: TRBV7-3

CDR3 protein: CASSWGQGYEQYF
V gene: TRBV7-3

CDR3 protein: CASNDYEQYF
V gene: TRBV6-5

CDR3 protein: CASSFRGAGTEAFF
V gene: TRBV27

CDR3 protein: CASSTGNTEAFF
V gene: TRBV7-9

CDR3 protein: CASSPLERGESEQYF
V gene: TRBV18

CDR3 protein: CASRPTGFNEQFF
V gene: TRBV2

CDR3 protein: CASSESYREENTDTQYF
V gene: TRBV10-1

CDR3 protein: CASSYLFRGDGGYTF
V gene: TRBV6-5

CDR3 protein: CATSRVSGGNTIYF
V gene: TRBV15

CDR3 protein: CASSLGDRYYGYTF
V gene: TRBV5-1

CDR3 protein: CASSGRSDRTAEQYF
V gene: TRBV27

CDR3 protein: CASSQDRGYGYTF
V gene: TRBV7-2

CDR3 protein: CASSMVGQGGNNSPLHF
V gene: TRBV19

CDR3 protein: CASSEWDSPQETQYF
V gene: TRBV25-1

CDR3 protein: CASSGRQNIQYF
V gene: TRBV5-6

CDR3 protein: CATLNRRATDTQYF
V gene: TRBV10-3

CDR3 protein: CASSDLQDQADTQYF
V gene: TRBV25-1

CDR3 protein: CASSYAGGTEAFF
V gene: TRBV6-5

CDR3 protein: CASSFEGAVNTDTQYF
V gene: TRBV9

CDR3 protein: CAISESWGNTGELFF
V gene: TRBV10-3

CDR3 protein: CASTSVGVYYGYTF
V gene: TRBV19

CDR3 protein: CASSLRGPEQYF
V gene: TRBV7-9

CDR3 protein: CASSLGQGVSGELFF
V gene: TRBV5-1

CDR3 protein: CASKTLDAYEQYF
V gene: TRBV5-1

CDR3 protein: CSVGQGNTEAFF
V gene: TRBV29-1

CDR3 protein: CASSLPGQGYEQYF
V gene: TRBV5-6

CDR3 protein: CASRGQANSPLHF
V gene: TRBV19

CDR3 protein: CASSVPGLLNAFF
V gene: TRBV16

CDR3 protein: CASSLWGNSNQPQHF
V gene: TRBV27

CDR3 protein: CASSYDGTGYEQYF
V gene: TRBV6-6

CDR3 protein: CASSQSGHSNQPQHF
V gene: TRBV4-1

CDR3 protein: CASSFAKDEQFF
V gene: TRBV5-6

CDR3 protein: CASSQGIGTGPNYEQYF
V gene: TRBV4-1

CDR3 protein: CASRGWSEQYF
V gene: TRBV6-5

CDR3 protein: CSVELILGQGDYEQYF
V gene: TRBV29-1

CDR3 protein: CAWREYGGLIDTQYF
V gene: TRBV30

CDR3 protein: CASSIGQGYDEQYF
V gene: TRBV5-1

CDR3 protein: CASASYQDPIETQYF
V gene: TRBV6-5

CDR3 protein: CASTLGGEQYF
V gene: TRBV27

CDR3 protein: CASTLGASYGETQYF
V gene: TRBV7-6

CDR3 protein: CSVESYNEQFF
V gene: TRBV29-1

CDR3 protein: CAISESAVGTEAFF
V gene: TRBV10-3

CDR3 protein: CASSLVTGLSSYEQYF
V gene: TRBV7-8